These 2 T cell receptor beta chains were all obtained from the same sample, sequenced in a study of blood T cell repertoires in COVID-19. Using immunoSEQ multiplex PCR, the repertoire was profiled, and TCRdb retains in-frame clones only, with some absent. Counted here are 95,000 to 150,000 clones, 87% occurring once; the ten biggest clones make up 25% to 35%. The sequenced material came from peripheral blood. The receptors derive from a woman in her 70s with acute or convalescent COVID-19.

In this sample, this clone turned up a few times. The gene calls are TRBV9 and TRBJ1-1; D is uncertain. The V and J ends lost 0 bases and 4 bases respectively, with 7 bases between them. Germline values: CDR1 SGDLS, CDR2 YYNGEE. This CDR3 has 13 residues. The CDR3: CASSVGPSTEAFF. CDR3 nucleotide sequence: TGTGCCAGCAGCGTAGGTCCCTCCACTGAAGCTTTCTTT.

The V gene is TRBV2, the J gene TRBJ2-6; D is ambiguous. Germline lookup yields CDR1 SNHLY and CDR2 FYNNEI. This CDR3 is 14 amino acids long. Trimming shortened V by 4 bases and J by 2 bases, and 6 bases separated the two germline ends. This CDR3 reads CASSARAGANVLTF. The CDR3 DNA reads TGTGCCAGCAGTGCCCGGGCTGGGGCCAACGTCCTGACTTTC.